These 29 T cell receptor beta chains were all obtained from the same sample, sequenced in a study of prognosis after radiotherapy for stage I lung cancer. CDR3 of TCR beta was amplified from genomic DNA via a two-round multiplex PCR. It was primers specific to each TRBV and TRBJ gene that first-round PCR used. TCRdb fed the multiplex PCR reads into MiXCR, producing one record per CDR3 protein. Found here are fewer than 15,000 distinct CDR3 sequences, roughly 40% of them singletons; the top ten hold 40%. The sample in question was PBMCs, obtained before or after stereotactic body radiation therapy (not recorded which). These receptors all come from a donor over 45 with non-small cell lung cancer.

The rearrangement links TRBV3-1 to TRBJ2-7; 13 bases are a match to TRBD2. The J segment lost 7 bases and the V segment lost 4 bases, leaving 4 bases of the junction unmatched. The CDR3 consists of 14 residues. The germline V gene encodes CDR1 LGHDT and CDR2 YNNKEL (reference sequence). The CDR3 sequence: CASSPPGLAGEQYF. CDR3 nucleotides: TGTGCCAGCAGCCCCCCGGGACTAGCGGGGGAGCAGTACTTC.

The chain employs TRBV27 and TRBJ2-5; D is uncertain. The CDR3 length is 11 residues. CDR1 and CDR2 from the germline V gene are MNHEY and SMNVEV (reference sequence). Trimming left V 3 bases short and J 8 bases short, with 7 bases between. This CDR3 is CASSFYVTQYF. The CDR3 region has the DNA TGTGCCAGCAGTTTTTACGTTACCCAGTACTTC.

This clonotype is termed medium-sized. The chain couples TRBV6-2 or TRBV6-3 to TRBJ2-3, with 9 nucleotides matching TRBD1. The CDR3 extends over 15 amino acids. In germline, CDR1 is MNHEY, CDR2 SVGEGT. Trimming at V came to 6 bases and at J to 4 bases, leaving 8 bases not matched to a gene. The CDR3 region is CASRHTGQGADTQYF. In DNA form, the CDR3 reads TGTGCCAGCAGACATACGGGACAGGGAGCAGATACGCAGTATTTT.

About this clonotype: A much larger clonotype is one base distant, so this may be a read error. As the CDR3 is not closed by the conserved phenylalanine or tryptophan, this likely results from a read error. The chain carries TRBV7-3 and TRBJ1-1, with no clear D. The ends were cut back, 0 bases at V and 4 bases at J, with 6 bases in the middle. This CDR3 region has 13 residues. CDR1 is SGHTA, CDR2 FQGTGA, per germline. CDR3 loop: CASSLTPRTEAFL. The CDR3 nucleotides read TGTGCCAGCAGCTTAACGCCCCGCACTGAAGCTTTCCTT.

This clonotype appeared many times. The rearrangement uses TRBV6-1 and TRBJ1-5, with D tentatively TRBD1 (5 bases). Germline lookup yields CDR1 MNHNS and CDR2 SASEGT. Between the trimmed V and J ends, which lost 2 bases and 6 bases, there was a span of 20 bases. The CDR3 covers 17 residues. CDR3 sequence reads: CASSEFFEGSVGQPQHF. In DNA, the CDR3 is TGTGCCAGCAGTGAATTTTTTGAGGGGAGTGTGGGTCAGCCCCAGCATTTT.

This clonotype was detected once. V gene TRBV5-4 combines with J gene TRBJ1-5; D gene ambiguous. V was cut by 2 bases and J by 4 bases, with 7 bases left in between. CDR1 and CDR2 from the germline V gene are SGHNT and YYREEE (reference sequence). The CDR3 totals 13 residues. This CDR3 is CASSFPRNQPQHF. CDR3 nucleotides: TGTGCCAGCAGCTTCCCCCGGAATCAGCCCCAGCATTTT.

This clonotype was counted at least ten times. The rearrangement joins TRBV28 to TRBJ1-6; D might be TRBD1 (5 bases). V lost 3 bases to trimming and J lost 10 bases, with 22 bases between them. Germline V lookup: CDR1 MDHEN, CDR2 SYDVKM. This CDR3 has 17 residues. CDR3 residues: CASSLGPAEGQGSPLHF. CDR3 sequence (DNA): TGTGCCAGCAGTTTGGGGCCCGCGGAGGGGCAAGGGTCACCCCTCCACTTT.

This clonotype showed up many times. The rearrangement uses TRBV5-1 and TRBJ2-6, with no clear D. The CDR3 is 15 residues long. CDR1 is SGHRS and CDR2 is YFSETQ in the germline V gene. Trimming left V 0 bases short and J 4 bases short, with 8 bases between. CDR3 sequence: CASSLDGSGANVLTF. The CDR3 DNA is TGCGCCAGCAGCTTGGATGGGTCCGGGGCCAACGTCCTGACTTTC.

The chain has TRBV18 and TRBJ2-5; TRBD2 matches at 7 bases. V trimming: 5 bases; J trimming: 1 base; junction bases outside the gene matches: 7. In germline, CDR1 is KGHSH, CDR2 LQKENI. The CDR3 loop spans 15 amino acids. DNA for the CDR3: TGTGCCAGCTCATATGGACTAGGGGCCCAAGAGACCCAGTACTTC. This gives the protein CASSYGLGAQETQYF.

Regarding this clonotype: This clone may be a read error of a much larger clone one base away. The rearrangement links TRBV14 to TRBJ2-7, with D unclear. There are 11 residues in the CDR3. Germline values: CDR1 SGHDN, CDR2 FVKESK. The germline V and J ends were trimmed by 3 bases and 3 bases, with 3 bases remaining between them. CDR3 amino acids: CASSQYYEQYF. For the CDR3, the DNA is TGTGCCAGCAGCCAGTACTACGAGCAGTACTTC.

This clonotype was seen ten or more times. The chain combines TRBV7-2 with TRBJ2-3; D remains ambiguous. The CDR3 consists of 13 residues. Germline assignment: CDR1 SGHTA and CDR2 FQGNSA. Deletions cut 7 bases from V and 6 bases from J, with 14 bases between. CDR3 in DNA: TGTGCCAGCACCTTTAATATGGGGGATACGCAGTATTTT. This sequence encodes CASTFNMGDTQYF.

This clonotype was recorded at least ten times. The chain combines TRBV3-1 with TRBJ2-3; weak D call: TRBD1 (5 bases). The germline V gene encodes CDR1 LGHDT and CDR2 YNNKEL (reference sequence). V was trimmed by 3 bases and J by 4 bases, leaving 17 bases between them. This CDR3 has 16 amino acids. DNA of the CDR3: TGTGCCAGCAGCCACCAAGGGGTGACCCACGCAGATACGCAGTATTTT. It specifies CASSHQGVTHADTQYF.

With respect to this clonotype: Its ends do not fully match the called genes, so a read error is possible. The rearrangement uses TRBV4-3 and TRBJ2-7, with 15 bases that match TRBD2. The CDR3 contains 16 residues. Germline CDR1 is LGHNA and CDR2 is YSLEER. The CDR3 sequence: CASSQAPGLAGGEQYF. Here the CDR3 DNA reads TGCGCAAGCAGCCAAGCTCCGGGACTAGCGGGGGGCGAGCAGTACTTC.

Regarding this clonotype: A junction end diverges from the germline sequence, so it may reflect a read error. V is TRBV6-2 or TRBV6-3 and J is TRBJ1-1; the D is unclear. Per the germline V gene, CDR1 is MNHEY and CDR2 is SVGEGT. This CDR3 has 15 residues. Here the CDR3 DNA reads TGTGCCAGCGGTTACCCATGGATCATGAACACTGAAGCTTTCTTT. Amino acids: CASGYPWIMNTEAFF.

The table lists this clonotype with many counts. The rearrangement uses TRBV4-2 and TRBJ1-2, with D perhaps matching TRBD1 (6 bases). Germline values: CDR1 LGHNA, CDR2 YNFKEQ. Trimming pared 0 bases from V and 0 bases from J, leaving 8 bases between. The CDR3 runs to 15 residues. The CDR3 reads CASSQEDRANYGYTF. The CDR3 DNA follows: TGTGCCAGCAGCCAAGAGGACAGAGCTAACTATGGCTACACCTTC.

This clonotype was counted ten times or more. V and J are TRBV20-1 and TRBJ2-1; possibly TRBD2 for D (6 bases). The CDR3 sequence is 14 residues long. The V and J ends lost 0 bases and 8 bases respectively, with 14 bases between them. The germline CDR1 and CDR2 sequences are DFQATT and SNEGSKA (reference sequence). The CDR3 DNA reads TGCAGTGCTAGAGATGGCCGCGGAGGGGATGAGCAGTTCTTC. Translating gives CSARDGRGGDEQFF.

The chain is built from TRBV6-2 or TRBV6-3 and TRBJ1-2; no definite D call. This CDR3 has 14 amino acids. V shed 6 bases and J shed 6 bases, with 17 bases lying between them. Looked up from germline, CDR1 is MNHEY and CDR2 is SVGEGT. The CDR3 protein is CASSKASVVNGYTF. CDR3 coding DNA: TGTGCCAGCAGCAAAGCCTCGGTGGTTAATGGCTACACCTTC.

As regards this clonotype: Possible read error: a much larger clone is one base away. The rearrangement links TRBV29-1 to TRBJ2-1; a possible D gene is TRBD2 (5 bases). CDR3 size: 13 residues. Germline V lookup: CDR1 SQVTM, CDR2 ANQGSEA. V lost 7 bases, J lost 9 bases, and 19 bases lay in between. CDR3 DNA sequence: TGCAGCGCCGGGGAACGCATAACCTTTGAGCAGTTCTTC. This gives the protein CSAGERITFEQFF.

This clonotype came up many times. The V gene is TRBV2, the J gene TRBJ1-6, with 7 bases lining up with TRBD1. Per germline, CDR1 SNHLY and CDR2 FYNNEI. This CDR3 contains 13 residues. V shed 11 bases, J shed 7 bases, and the junction held 8 bases outside the gene matches. The CDR3 loop is CAGGQFENSPLHF. The CDR3 DNA follows: TGTGCCGGGGGACAGTTCGAAAATTCACCCCTCCACTTT.

In this sample, this clonotype is medium-sized (0.01 to 0.1%). The chain is built from TRBV11-2 and TRBJ2-1; D call uncertain. CDR3 length: 14 residues. Between the trimmed V and J ends, which lost 1 base and 3 bases, there was a span of 7 bases. CDR1 is SGHAT and CDR2 is FQNNGV in the germline V gene. The CDR3 reads CASSLAGGYNEQFF. The DNA for the CDR3 is TGTGCCAGCAGCTTAGCGGGCGGCTACAATGAGCAGTTCTTC.

The chain couples TRBV5-1 to TRBJ2-1; TRBD2 might be the D (5 bases). V lost 1 base and J 3 bases, leaving 11 bases between the germline ends. Germline V gene lookup returns CDR1 SGHRS and CDR2 YFSETQ. The CDR3 consists of 15 residues. The CDR3 is CASSLSGWGYNEQFF. CDR3 sequence (DNA): TGCGCCAGCAGCTTGAGCGGTTGGGGCTACAATGAGCAGTTCTTC. Complete variable domain (other parts from reference TRBV5-1 and TRBJ2-1): KAGVTQTPRYLIKTRGQQVTLSCSPISGHRSVSWYQQTPGQGLQFLFEYFSETQRNKGNFPGRFSGRQFSNSRSEMNVSTLELGDSALYLCASSLSGWGYNEQFFGPGTRLTVL.

The rearrangement joins TRBV6-1 to TRBJ1-6; no clear D. Germline CDR1 and CDR2: MNHNS and SASEGT. CDR3 length: 13 amino acids. The V gene lost 6 bases and the J gene lost 18 bases, with 21 bases spanning the gap. The CDR3 DNA is TGTGCCAGCAGCCTAGGCGGTGGTTCACCACCCCACTTT. Translating gives CASSLGGGSPPHF.

This clonotype was counted at least ten times. This chain links TRBV9 with TRBJ2-5, with unresolved D. Looked up from germline, CDR1 is SGDLS and CDR2 is YYNGEE. V was trimmed by 0 bases and J by 5 bases, leaving 5 bases between them. CDR3 length: 12 residues. For the CDR3, the DNA is TGTGCCAGCAGCGTAGAGACGGAGACCCAGTACTTC. It is translated as CASSVETETQYF. Combining the CDR3 with reference TRBV9 and TRBJ2-5 gives the whole variable domain DSGVTQTPKHLITATGQRVTLRCSPRSGDLSVYWYQQSLDQGLQFLIQYYNGEERAKGNILERFSAQQFPDLHSELNLSSLELGDSALYFCASSVETETQYFGPGTRLLVL.

V is TRBV6-4 and J is TRBJ1-2; a weak D match, TRBD1 (6 bases). V was trimmed by 5 bases and J by 8 bases, leaving 18 bases between them. The germline V gene encodes CDR1 MRHNA and CDR2 SNTAGT. The CDR3 extends over 14 amino acids. The CDR3 DNA sequence: TGTGCCAGCAGTTCAAAGGGGGGATCGGGAGGCTACACCTTC. Translation: CASSSKGGSGGYTF.

There are many counts of this clonotype. This chain joins TRBV7-6 and TRBJ1-1; 7 bases are a match to TRBD1. The CDR3 sequence is 13 residues long. CDR1 is SGHVS and CDR2 is FNYEAQ in the germline V gene. V shed 5 bases, J shed 7 bases, and the junction held 7 bases outside the gene matches. The CDR3 region has the DNA TGTGCCAGCAGCCCCGACAGGGAAAATGAAGCTTTCTTT. Protein sequence: CASSPDRENEAFF.

This clonotype qualifies as medium-sized. The chain carries TRBV28 and TRBJ1-2, with 8 nucleotides matching TRBD1. Germline CDR1 is MDHEN and CDR2 is SYDVKM. This CDR3 contains 14 residues. V was pared by 5 bases and J by 4 bases, with 6 bases of the junction left unmatched. The CDR3 here is CASSPLGQAYGYTF. CDR3 sequence (DNA): TGTGCCAGCAGTCCGTTGGGACAGGCCTATGGCTACACCTTC.

As concerns this clonotype: Its ends do not fully match the called genes, so a read error is possible. This chain uses TRBV6-2 or TRBV6-3 with TRBJ2-6; D perhaps matches TRBD1 (6 bases). CDR1 is MNHEY, CDR2 SVGEGT, per germline. The CDR3 is made up of 17 amino acids. The CDR3 protein is CASSYRTVTSGSNVRTF. In DNA form, the CDR3 reads TGTGCCAGCAGTTATCGGACAGTTACATCTGGGTCCAACGTCCGGACTTTC.

The chain carries TRBV6-2 or TRBV6-3 and TRBJ2-2, with 9 bases aligning to TRBD1. Trimming took 7 bases from V and 1 from J; bases not matched to a gene: 4. The CDR3 runs to 15 residues. Per germline, CDR1 MNHEY and CDR2 SVGEGT. The CDR3: CASNRDRVNTGELFF. The CDR3 DNA sequence: TGTGCCAGCAATAGGGACAGGGTGAACACCGGGGAGCTGTTTTTT.

This clonotype has ten or more counts. The chain is built from TRBV27 and TRBJ1-2, with TRBD1 matching 7 bases. The CDR3 has 15 amino acids. Unmatched junction bases numbered 12, after V lost 7 bases and J lost 4 bases. Germline CDR1 and CDR2: MNHEY and SMNVEV (reference sequence). Written as DNA, the CDR3 is TGTGCCAGCAAAGTCAGCGGGACAGCAAGCTATGGCTACACCTTC. Its translation: CASKVSGTASYGYTF.